This T cell receptor beta chain comes out of a study of T cells in Graves' hyperthyroidism and ophthalmopathy. This clonotype was observed a few times. Amplified TCR beta CDR3 regions derived from RNA transcripts. TCR CDR3 underwent first-round RT-PCR with the HTBI primer set. TCRdb reprocessed the multiplex PCR reads with MiXCR, giving one entry per CDR3 protein. The sample has hundreds of thousands of distinct CDR3 sequences, 12% to 15% seen once; the top ten hold around 14%. The CDR3 loop spans 16 amino acids. The germline V and J ends were trimmed by 1 base and 0 bases, with 12 bases remaining between them. Germline CDR1 and CDR2: MGHRA and YSYEKL.

The clonotype was recovered from a woman aged 40 to 49 with Graves' hyperthyroidism. The rearrangement uses TRBV4-1 and TRBJ1-1; D call uncertain. The sequenced sample consisted of blood. CDR3 residues: CASSQVITLMNTEAFF. In DNA, the CDR3 is TGCGCCAGCAGCCAAGTTATCACACTCATGAACACTGAAGCTTTCTTT.